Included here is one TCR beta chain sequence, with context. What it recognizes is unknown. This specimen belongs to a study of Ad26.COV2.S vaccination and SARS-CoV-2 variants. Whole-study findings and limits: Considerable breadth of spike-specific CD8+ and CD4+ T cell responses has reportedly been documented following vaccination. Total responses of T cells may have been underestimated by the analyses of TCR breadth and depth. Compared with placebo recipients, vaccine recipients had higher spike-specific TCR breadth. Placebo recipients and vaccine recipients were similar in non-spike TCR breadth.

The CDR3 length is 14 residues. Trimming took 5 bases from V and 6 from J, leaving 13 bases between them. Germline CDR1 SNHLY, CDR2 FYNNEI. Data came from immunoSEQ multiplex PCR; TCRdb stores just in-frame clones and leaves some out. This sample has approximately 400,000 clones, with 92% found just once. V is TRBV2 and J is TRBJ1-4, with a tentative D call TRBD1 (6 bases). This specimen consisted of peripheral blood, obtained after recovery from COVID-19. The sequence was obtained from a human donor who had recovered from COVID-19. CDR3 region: CASSPRGNYEKLFF. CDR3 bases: TGTGCCAGCAGTCCCAGGGGTAATTATGAAAAACTGTTTTTT. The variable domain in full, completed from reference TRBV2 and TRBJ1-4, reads EPEVTQTPSHQVTQMGQEVILRCVPISNHLYFYWYRQILGQKVEFLVSFYNNEISEKSEIFDDQFSVERPDGSNFTLKIRSTKLEDSAMYFCASSPRGNYEKLFFGSGTQLSVL.